This T cell receptor beta chain was identified during a study of Graves' ophthalmopathy and Graves' hyperthyroidism. Study-level points and caveats: The majority of expanded thyroid clonotypes above 0.001 frequency also occurred in blood. Sensitivity reached roughly 70% and specificity around 76% when the model predicted ophthalmopathy progression.

RNA transcripts served as template for amplifying TCR beta CDR3 sequences. HTBI primers primed a first-round RT-PCR, and a second-round multiplex PCR followed. TCRdb reprocessed the multiplex PCR reads via MiXCR and lists one record per CDR3 protein. The sample includes about 740,000 distinct CDR3 sequences, around 40% of them seen just once. Worth noting for this clonotype: Its target is not known.

The sample was peripheral blood. The receptor comes from an adult man with Graves' ophthalmopathy.

CDR3 nucleotide sequence: TGTGCCAGCAGGCCCAGGGGGATGTCTGAAGCTTTCTTT. Translating gives CASRPRGMSEAFF. This chain joins TRBV2 and TRBJ1-1; 7 positions match TRBD1. The germline CDR1 and CDR2 sequences are SNHLY and FYNNEI. There are 13 residues in the CDR3. The V gene end was trimmed by 6 bases and the J gene end by 6 bases; junction bases not matched to a gene: 7.